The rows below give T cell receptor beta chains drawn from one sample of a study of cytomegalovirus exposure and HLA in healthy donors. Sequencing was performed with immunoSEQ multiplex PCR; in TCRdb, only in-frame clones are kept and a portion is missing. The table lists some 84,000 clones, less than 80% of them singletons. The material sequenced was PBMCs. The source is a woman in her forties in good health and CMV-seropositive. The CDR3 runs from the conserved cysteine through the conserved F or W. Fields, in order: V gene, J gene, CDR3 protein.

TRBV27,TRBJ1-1,CASSSWTGGNTEAFF
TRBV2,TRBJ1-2,CASRARGYGYTF
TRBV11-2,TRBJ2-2,CASSLSTGSAGELFF
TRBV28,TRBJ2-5,CASSFRSERETQYF
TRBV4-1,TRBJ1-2,CASSQGGLDYGYTF
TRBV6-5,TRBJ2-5,CASSPLLSQETQYF
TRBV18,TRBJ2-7,CASSAGLDRYEQYF
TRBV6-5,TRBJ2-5,CASSSGTIETQYF
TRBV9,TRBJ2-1,CASSVGAGKYNEQFF
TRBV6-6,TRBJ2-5,CASSYPGGVGETQYF
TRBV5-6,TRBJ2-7,CASSLAPGRAYEQYF
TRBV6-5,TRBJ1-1,CASRRQVNTEAFF
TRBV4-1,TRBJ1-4,CASSQGLPAGEKLFF
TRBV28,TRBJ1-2,CASSLPAGQAYYGYTF
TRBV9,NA,CASSLRAGEQYF
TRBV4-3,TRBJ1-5,CASSQDRDQPQHF
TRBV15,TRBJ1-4,CATSRDRRGATNEKLFF
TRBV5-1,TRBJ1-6,CASSLGGQGGGGSPLHF
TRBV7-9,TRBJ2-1,CSSSLALAGSYNEQFF
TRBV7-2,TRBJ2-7,CASRTKTGGVYEQYF
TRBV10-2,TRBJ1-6,CASAGGDPNSPLHF
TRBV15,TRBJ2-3,CATSRGLAGGSDTQYF
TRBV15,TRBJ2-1,CATSRGRLASYNEQFF
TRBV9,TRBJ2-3,CASSVVGGTTDTQYF
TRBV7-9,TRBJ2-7,CASSLGGGRAVREQYF